The clone carrying this TCR beta chain was detected only once. The source of the sample is a study of T cell changes during pregnancy in multiple sclerosis. The repertoire was sequenced with immunoSEQ multiplex PCR; TCRdb's copy has only in-frame clones and lacks some. Of approximately 94,000 clones in the sample, about nine tenths were seen once. The CDR3 has 13 amino acids. CDR1 SNHLY and CDR2 FYNNEI come from the germline V gene. V gave up 1 base and J gave up 2 bases, with 6 bases separating them. The clonotype originates from a female donor with multiple sclerosis, enrolled in a pregnancy study. The specimen comprised peripheral blood, sampled after pregnancy. This rearrangement joins TRBV2 to TRBJ2-7; D remains ambiguous. The chain's CDR3 is CASSEGHPYEQYF. The CDR3 bases are TGTGCCAGCAGTGAAGGGCATCCCTACGAGCAGTACTTC.